This T cell receptor beta chain was captured by sequencing in a study of blood T cells in healthy people across ages. The donors, all healthy, were Caucasians living in Russia, aged about 6 to 90. Trimming stripped 0 bases from V and 7 bases from J, with 11 bases between. In germline, CDR1 is SGDLS, CDR2 YYNGEE. This CDR3 has 14 residues. Overall study results and limits: Older age coincided with a roughly linear decline in TCR beta diversity per million T cells. In long-lived donors, naive CD4+ cell counts and diversity exceeded those of aged donors.

In this sample, this clonotype turned up many times. Antigen: not known. A J-beta primer mix and a sample-barcoded 5' primer were used in a second PCR of about 7 to 11 cycles. Each CDR3 protein gets one entry after TCRdb re-called the 5' RACE reads with MiXCR. The sample comprises approximately 810,000 distinct CDR3 sequences, more than 25% of which are singletons, and 15% to 20% rests with the top ten. Sequencing was performed on blood. The chain employs TRBV9 and TRBJ1-5; D possibly corresponds to TRBD1 (5 bases). The sequence derives from an elderly woman in good health. The CDR3 spells CASSVGWGLQPQHF. CDR3 in DNA: TGTGCCAGCAGCGTAGGTTGGGGGTTGCAGCCCCAGCATTTT. Complete variable domain (other parts from reference TRBV9 and TRBJ1-5): DSGVTQTPKHLITATGQRVTLRCSPRSGDLSVYWYQQSLDQGLQFLIQYYNGEERAKGNILERFSAQQFPDLHSELNLSSLELGDSALYFCASSVGWGLQPQHFGDGTRLSIL.